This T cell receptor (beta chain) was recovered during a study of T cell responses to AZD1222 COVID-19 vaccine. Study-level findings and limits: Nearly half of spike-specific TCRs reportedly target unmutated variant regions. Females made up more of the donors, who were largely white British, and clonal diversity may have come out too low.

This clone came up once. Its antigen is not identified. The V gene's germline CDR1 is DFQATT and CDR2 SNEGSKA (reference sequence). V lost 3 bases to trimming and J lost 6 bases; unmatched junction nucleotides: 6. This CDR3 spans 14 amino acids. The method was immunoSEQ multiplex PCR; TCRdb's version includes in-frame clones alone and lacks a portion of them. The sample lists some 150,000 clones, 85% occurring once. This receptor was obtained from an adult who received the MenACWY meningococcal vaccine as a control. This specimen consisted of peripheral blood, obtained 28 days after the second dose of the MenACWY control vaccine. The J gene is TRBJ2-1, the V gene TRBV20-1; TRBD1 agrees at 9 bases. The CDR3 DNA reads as TGCAGTGCTAGTACTGGGACAGGGACCAATGAGCAGTTCTTC. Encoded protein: CSASTGTGTNEQFF.